Described below is a single T cell receptor beta chain sequence and its context. Authors' analysis steps: For nucleated cells, counts were estimated from reference gene primer amplification. Measured with immunoSEQ multiplex PCR; TCRdb has only the in-frame clones, and not every one. V, J and clone size are those of that table, while D and trimming were read from the DNA. The sample contains more than 150,000 clones, 79% of which appear only once. This sample was included in a study of blood T cell repertoires in COVID-19. About the study: The United States, Italy and Spain were the sources of the acute and convalescent COVID-19 samples. From T cells, B-cell-depleted T cells, or PBMCs came the material, which was cDNA or gDNA.

The CDR3 runs to 17 residues. V was pared by 5 bases and J by 0 bases, with 6 bases of the junction left unmatched. Germline V gene sequence: CDR1 MDHEN, CDR2 SYDVKM. This chain links TRBV28 with TRBJ2-1, with 11 bases aligning to TRBD2. The source material was peripheral blood. The TCR was taken from a man in his sixties with active or convalescent COVID-19. CDR3 sequence (DNA): TGTGCCAGCAGTCCTGGACTAGCGGGTATCTCCTACAATGAGCAGTTCTTC. This sequence encodes CASSPGLAGISYNEQFF.